This TCR beta chain was sequenced during a study of CD8+ T cells in alopecia areata. It was cDNA, reverse transcribed from extracted RNA, that served as the sequencing template. Libraries were prepared by immunoSEQ multiplex PCR; TCRdb keeps only in-frame clonotypes and omits some of them. The repertoire holds more than 85,000 clones, with around two fifths as singletons. Looked up from germline, CDR1 is SQVTM and CDR2 is ANQGSEA. CDR3 length equals 13 residues. Trimming pared 5 bases from V and 2 bases from J, leaving 13 bases between. Patients with alopecia areata provided lesional scalp punch biopsies as well as peripheral blood.

The sample consisted of CD4+ T cells sorted from blood. The receptor was derived from a human donor with alopecia areata. The V and J genes are TRBV29-1 and TRBJ2-7; D could derive from TRBD1 or TRBD2 (5 bases each). The CDR3 here is CSVWTGATYEQYF. DNA of the CDR3: TGCAGCGTTTGGACCGGGGCGACCTACGAGCAGTACTTC.